Sequencing of this T cell receptor (beta chain) was carried out in a study of CD8 T cells in Susac syndrome. An amount of RNA that ranged from 0.5 to 1 ug was reverse transcribed with random hexamers. TCRdb fed the immunoSEQ multiplex PCR reads into MiXCR, producing one record per CDR3 protein. The table lists approximately 190,000 distinct CDR3 sequences, approximately 96% of them singletons. CDR3 size: 15 residues. Germline V gene lookup returns CDR1 SGHVS and CDR2 FQNEAQ. Trimming took off 5 bases at V and 3 bases at J, with 16 bases between the two ends. V and J are TRBV7-8 and TRBJ1-2; D not resolved. The source is a human donor with Susac syndrome. The sequencing sample was made of CD4+ T cells from PBMCs. Here the CDR3 DNA reads TGTGCCAGCAGCGCAGGAGGTGGGGTTGACTATGGCTACACCTTC. Protein: CASSAGGGVDYGYTF.